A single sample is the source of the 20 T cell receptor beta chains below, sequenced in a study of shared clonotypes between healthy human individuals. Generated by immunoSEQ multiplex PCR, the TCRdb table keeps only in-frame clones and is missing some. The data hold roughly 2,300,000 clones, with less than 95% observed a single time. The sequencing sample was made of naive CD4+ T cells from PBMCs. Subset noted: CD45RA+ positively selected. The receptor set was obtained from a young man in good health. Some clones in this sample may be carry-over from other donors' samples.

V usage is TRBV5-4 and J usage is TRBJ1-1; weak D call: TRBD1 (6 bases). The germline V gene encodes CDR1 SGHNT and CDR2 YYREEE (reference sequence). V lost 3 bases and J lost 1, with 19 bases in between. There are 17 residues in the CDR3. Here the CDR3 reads CASSSNPGGRANTEAFF. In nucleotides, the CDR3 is TGTGCCAGCAGCTCGAACCCCGGGGGGCGAGCGAACACTGAAGCTTTCTTT.

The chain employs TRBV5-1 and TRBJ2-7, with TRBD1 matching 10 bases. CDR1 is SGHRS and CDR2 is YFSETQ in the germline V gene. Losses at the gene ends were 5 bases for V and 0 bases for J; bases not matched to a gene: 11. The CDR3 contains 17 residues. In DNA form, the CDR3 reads TGCGCCAGCAGACCTACCCCCGGGACAGGGGTCTCCTACGAGCAGTACTTC. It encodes CASRPTPGTGVSYEQYF.

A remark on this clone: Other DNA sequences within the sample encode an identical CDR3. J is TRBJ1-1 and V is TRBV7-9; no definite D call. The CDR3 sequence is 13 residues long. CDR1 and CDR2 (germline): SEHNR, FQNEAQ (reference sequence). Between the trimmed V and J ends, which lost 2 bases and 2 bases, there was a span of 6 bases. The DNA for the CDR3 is TGTGCCAGCAGCTTATCCCTCAACACTGAAGCTTTCTTT. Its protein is CASSLSLNTEAFF.

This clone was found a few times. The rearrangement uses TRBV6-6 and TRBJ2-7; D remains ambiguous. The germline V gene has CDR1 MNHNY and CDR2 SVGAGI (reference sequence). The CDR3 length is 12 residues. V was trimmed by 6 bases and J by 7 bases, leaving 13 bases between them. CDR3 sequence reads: CASSRSLGEQYF. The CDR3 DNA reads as TGTGCCAGCAGCCGCTCCCTGGGGGAGCAGTACTTC.

CDR3 bases: TGCGCCAGCAGCTTCGCGGGGACCTACGAGCAGTACTTC. This gives the protein CASSFAGTYEQYF. The genes are TRBV5-1 and TRBJ2-7, with TRBD2 as a possible D gene (6 bases). CDR3 size: 13 residues. Per the germline V gene, CDR1 is SGHRS and CDR2 is YFSETQ. Trimming removed 2 bases at V and 2 bases at J, with 8 bases between.

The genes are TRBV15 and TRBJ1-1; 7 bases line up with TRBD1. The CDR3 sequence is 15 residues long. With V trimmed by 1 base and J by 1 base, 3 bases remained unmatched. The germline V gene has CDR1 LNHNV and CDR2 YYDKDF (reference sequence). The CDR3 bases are TGTGCCACCAGCAGAGTCGCAGGGGGGAACACTGAAGCTTTCTTT. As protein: CATSRVAGGNTEAFF.

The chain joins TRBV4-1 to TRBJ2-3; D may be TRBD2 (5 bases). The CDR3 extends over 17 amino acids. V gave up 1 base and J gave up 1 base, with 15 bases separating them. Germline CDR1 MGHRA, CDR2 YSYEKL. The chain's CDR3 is CASSQGVLGWGTDTQYF. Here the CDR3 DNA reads TGCGCCAGCAGCCAAGGCGTACTAGGTTGGGGCACAGATACGCAGTATTTT.

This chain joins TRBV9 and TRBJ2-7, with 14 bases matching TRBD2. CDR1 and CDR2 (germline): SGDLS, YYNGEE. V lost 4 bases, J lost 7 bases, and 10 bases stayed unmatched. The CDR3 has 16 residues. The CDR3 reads CASSRLGTSGSGEQYF. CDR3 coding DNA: TGTGCCAGCAGCCGACTTGGGACTAGCGGGAGTGGAGAGCAGTACTTC.

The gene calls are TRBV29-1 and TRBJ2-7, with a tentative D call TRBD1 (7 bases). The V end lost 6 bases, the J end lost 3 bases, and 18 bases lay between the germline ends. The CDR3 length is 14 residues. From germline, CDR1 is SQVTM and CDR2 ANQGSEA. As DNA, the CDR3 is TGCAGCGTCAGGCGGCAGGGGGGTTACTACGAGCAGTACTTC. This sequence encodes CSVRRQGGYYEQYF.

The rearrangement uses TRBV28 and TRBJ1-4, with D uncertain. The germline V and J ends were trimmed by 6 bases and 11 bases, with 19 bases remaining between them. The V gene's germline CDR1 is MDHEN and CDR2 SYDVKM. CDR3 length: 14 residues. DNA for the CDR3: TGTGCCAGCAGCCCCCAGCTCGGGGATACGAAACTGTTTTTT. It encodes CASSPQLGDTKLFF.

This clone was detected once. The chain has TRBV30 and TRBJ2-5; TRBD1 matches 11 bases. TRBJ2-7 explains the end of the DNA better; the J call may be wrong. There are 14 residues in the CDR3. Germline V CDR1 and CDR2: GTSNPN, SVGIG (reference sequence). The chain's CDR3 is CASSPGQGAYEQYF. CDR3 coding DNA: TGTGCCTCCTCCCCGGGACAGGGGGCCTACGAGCAGTACTTC.

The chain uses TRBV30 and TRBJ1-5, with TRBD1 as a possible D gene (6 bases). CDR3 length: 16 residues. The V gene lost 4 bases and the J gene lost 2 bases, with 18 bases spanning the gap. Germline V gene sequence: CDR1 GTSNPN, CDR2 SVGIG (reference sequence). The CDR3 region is CAWKSPQGRGNQPQHF. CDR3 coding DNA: TGTGCCTGGAAATCTCCCCAGGGGCGAGGCAATCAGCCCCAGCATTTT.

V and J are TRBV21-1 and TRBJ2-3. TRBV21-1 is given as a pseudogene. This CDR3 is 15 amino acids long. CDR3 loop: CACPAGPSSADTQYF. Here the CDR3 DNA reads TGTGCCTGTCCTGCCGGGCCCAGTTCTGCAGATACGCAGTATTTT.

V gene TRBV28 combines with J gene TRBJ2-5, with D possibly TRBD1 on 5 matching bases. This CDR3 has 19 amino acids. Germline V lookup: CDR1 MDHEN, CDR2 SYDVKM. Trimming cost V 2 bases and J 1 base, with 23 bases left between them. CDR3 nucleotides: TGTGCCAGCAGTTTAGACCCCCCAGGGCTACTGAAATTCCAAGAGACCCAGTACTTC. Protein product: CASSLDPPGLLKFQETQYF.

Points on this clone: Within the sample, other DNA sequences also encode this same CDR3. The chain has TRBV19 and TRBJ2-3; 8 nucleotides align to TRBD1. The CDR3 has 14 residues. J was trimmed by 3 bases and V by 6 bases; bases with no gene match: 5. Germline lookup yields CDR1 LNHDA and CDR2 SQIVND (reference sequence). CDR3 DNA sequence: TGTGCCAGTAGGCCTACAGGGGGGACAGATACGCAGTATTTT. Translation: CASRPTGGTDTQYF.

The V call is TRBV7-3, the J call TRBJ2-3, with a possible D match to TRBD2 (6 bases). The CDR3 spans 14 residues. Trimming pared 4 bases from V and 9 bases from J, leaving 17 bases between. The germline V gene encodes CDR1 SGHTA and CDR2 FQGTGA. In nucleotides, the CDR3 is TGTGCCAGCAGCTCGGAGGGGACTTCGGGGACGCAGTATTTT. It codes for CASSSEGTSGTQYF.

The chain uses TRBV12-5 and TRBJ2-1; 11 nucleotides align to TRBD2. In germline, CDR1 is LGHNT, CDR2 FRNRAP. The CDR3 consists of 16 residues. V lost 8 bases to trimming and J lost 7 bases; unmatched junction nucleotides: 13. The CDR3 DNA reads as TGTGCTAGTTCCCAAGTAGCGGGAGGGCCGGGGAATGAGCAGTTCTTC. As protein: CASSQVAGGPGNEQFF. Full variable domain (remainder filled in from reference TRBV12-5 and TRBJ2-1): DARVTQTPRHKVTEMGQEVTMRCQPILGHNTVFWYRQTMMQGLELLAYFRNRAPLDDSGMPKDRFSAEMPDATLATLKIQPSEPRDSAVYFCASSQVAGGPGNEQFFGPGTRLTVL.

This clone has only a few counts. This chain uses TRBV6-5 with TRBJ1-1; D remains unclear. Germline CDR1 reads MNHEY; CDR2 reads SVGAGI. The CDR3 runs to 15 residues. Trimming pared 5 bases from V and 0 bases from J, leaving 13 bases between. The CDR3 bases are TGTGCCAGCAGTCTGAATAGGATCCTGAACACTGAAGCTTTCTTT. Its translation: CASSLNRILNTEAFF.

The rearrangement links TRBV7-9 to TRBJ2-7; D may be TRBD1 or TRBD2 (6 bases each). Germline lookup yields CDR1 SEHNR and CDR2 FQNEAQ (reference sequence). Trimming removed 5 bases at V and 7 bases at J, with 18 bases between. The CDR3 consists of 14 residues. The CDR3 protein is CASSPWGALDEQYF. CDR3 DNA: TGTGCCAGCAGCCCATGGGGGGCCCTGGATGAGCAGTACTTC.

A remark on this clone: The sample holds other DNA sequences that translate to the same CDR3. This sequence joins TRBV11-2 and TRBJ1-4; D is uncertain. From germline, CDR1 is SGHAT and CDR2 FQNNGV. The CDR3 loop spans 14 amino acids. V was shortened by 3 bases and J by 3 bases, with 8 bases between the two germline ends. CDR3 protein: CASSFSGANEKLFF. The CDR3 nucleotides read TGTGCCAGCAGCTTTTCCGGGGCTAATGAAAAACTGTTTTTT.